Listed below are T cell receptor beta chains from one sample, sequenced in a study of naive and memory T cell subsets. TCRdb recomputed calls from the UMI-ligation and nested PCR reads with MiXCR, one row per CDR3 protein. Of around 160,000 distinct CDR3 sequences in the sample, 15% to 20% were seen once. The sequenced sample consisted of naive CD4+ T cells from blood. These receptors all come from a human donor in good health. Each CDR3 is given with its conserved first and last residue. Fields, in order: V gene, J gene, clone size, CDR3 protein. Size tells how often a clone was seen (once, few, many) or the class of an expanded clone, and some rows leave it out.

>TRBV20-1|TRBJ1-2|.
CSARGDRDHYGYTF
>TRBV6-2/TRBV6-3|TRBJ2-1|few
CASSRVGLADYNEQFF
>TRBV29-1|TRBJ1-6|.
CSVQGQRDSPLHF
>TRBV27|TRBJ2-7|few
CASSLGAHPGGSTYEQYF
>TRBV7-2|TRBJ2-1|.
CASKGGALYNEQFF
>TRBV11-2|TRBJ2-1|few
CASSPSSGHSYNEQFF
>TRBV6-1|TRBJ2-7|.
CASRFTGRNEQYF
>TRBV21-1|TRBJ1-5|few
CASSKGGQGGQPQHF
>TRBV12-3/TRBV12-4|TRBJ2-7|few
CASSHTVTGSEQYF
>TRBV20-1|TRBJ2-7|.
CSASAGGYEQYF
>TRBV20-1|TRBJ1-2|few
CSVPGGRRLNYGYTF
>TRBV4-1|TRBJ2-3|.
CASSELAGPGDTQYF
>TRBV5-4|TRBJ2-1|few
CASSLRPGGNLYNEQFF
>TRBV30|TRBJ2-7|few
CAWSYGQGGREQYF
>TRBV29-1|TRBJ2-1|few
CSVEGGTSGYNEQFF
>TRBV6-2/TRBV6-3|TRBJ2-2|few
CASTTQRGELFF
>TRBV28|TRBJ2-3|few
CASSPPAPSGVTDTQYF
>TRBV29-1|TRBJ2-1|.
CSVQSSYNEQFF